This T cell receptor beta chain was found in a study of response to subunit inactivated influenza vaccine. Points from the study as a whole: The study's authors posited that every seasonal influenza vaccination enlists few new T cells.

This clonotype was counted only a few times. Antigen: not known. MiXCR, run by TCRdb on the RT-PCR reads, gives a single entry per CDR3 protein. Of approximately 500,000 distinct CDR3 sequences listed, roughly 13% were seen once; the top ten hold around 13%. Germline V gene data show CDR1 as MDHEN and CDR2 as SYDVKM. V gave up 3 bases and J gave up 1 base; unmatched junction bases: 8. The CDR3 runs 16 residues. The material sequenced was PBMCs from blood, taken 45 days after vaccination. The TCR sequence derives from a man aged 45-60 years who received an inactivated influenza vaccine. The V call is TRBV28, the J call TRBJ2-7; TRBD1 aligns across 8 bases. As DNA, the CDR3 is TGTGCCAGCAGTTTGCCAACGGGACAGGAATCCTACGAGCAGTACTTC. Protein: CASSLPTGQESYEQYF.